The rows below give T cell receptor beta chains drawn from one sample of a study of PD-1 blockade in classical Hodgkin lymphoma. The table came from immunoSEQ multiplex PCR; TCRdb's copy has only in-frame clones and leaves some out. The profile covers 25,000 to 35,000 clones, with around 90% appearing a single time and roughly 1.2% taken by the ten largest. The sequenced material came from CD4+ T cells from blood. The receptors derive from a human donor with classical Hodgkin lymphoma. Each CDR3 is given with its conserved first and last residue. A D gene is named only where the DNA matches it firmly. Where a row states a size, it is once, few, many or the class of an expanded clone; other rows omit it.

abundance,j_gene,v_gene,d_gene,CDR3nt,CDR3aa
NA,TRBJ1-1,TRBV29-1,NA,TGCAGCGTTGCGGGCCAGGGAGGCACTGAAGCTTTCTTT,CSVAGQGGTEAFF
NA,TRBJ1-3,TRBV7-8,NA,TGTGCCAGCAGCTTAGGCGGGGTCCTAATCCCCCGAAACACCATATATTTT,CASSLGGVLIPRNTIYF
NA,TRBJ2-2,TRBV2,NA,TGTGCCAGCAGTCCAGAGCGGAACACCGGGGAGCTGTTTTTT,CASSPERNTGELFF
NA,TRBJ2-3,TRBV19,NA,TGTGCCAGTTCCGGGGGGCTAGCTCACCGGGATACGCAGTATTTT,CASSGGLAHRDTQYF
NA,TRBJ1-2,TRBV6-1,NA,TGTGCCAGCAGTGATAGGGGGGGCTTCTATGGCTACACCTTC,CASSDRGGFYGYTF
NA,TRBJ2-5,TRBV30,NA,TGTGCCTGGAGTGGGGGAAACGGAGAGACCCAGTACTTC,CAWSGGNGETQYF
NA,TRBJ2-7,TRBV7-2,TRBD2,TGTGCCAGCAGCTTTACTAGCGGGAGCTCCTACGAGCAGTACTTC,CASSFTSGSSYEQYF
once,TRBJ1-3,TRBV7-9,TRBD1,TGTGCCAGCAGCTTAGCGACAGGGAGGCACACCATATATTTT,CASSLATGRHTIYF
NA,TRBJ2-5,TRBV18,TRBD2,TGTGCCAGCTCATCCCGGACTAGTACGGAGACCCAGTACTTC,CASSSRTSTETQYF
NA,TRBJ1-2,TRBV27,NA,TGTGCCAGCAGTTTAATTAGGGTCCTAGGGCCATCCGGAACCTACTATGGCTACACCTTC,CASSLIRVLGPSGTYYGYTF
NA,TRBJ1-2,TRBV6-1,TRBD1,TGTGCCAGCTCGGGTAGGGGACAGGGGTCTGGCGGCTACACCTTC,CASSGRGQGSGGYTF
NA,TRBJ2-3,TRBV5-3,TRBD2,TGTGCCAGAAGCTTGATCCTAGCGGGTTCGACGACAAGCACAGATACGCAGTATTTT,CARSLILAGSTTSTDTQYF
NA,TRBJ1-4,TRBV30,NA,TGTGCCTGTCGGGGCGAGGGAGAAAAACTGTTTTTT,CACRGEGEKLFF
NA,TRBJ2-6,TRBV5-1,NA,TGCGCCAGCACCGCCGGGGGTGGGGCCAACGTCCTGACTTTC,CASTAGGGANVLTF
NA,TRBJ2-1,TRBV2,NA,TGTGCCAGCAGCTTTGGATTGTCGGGAGCCGGGGGTGAGCAGTTCTTC,CASSFGLSGAGGEQFF
NA,TRBJ2-3,TRBV28,TRBD2,TGTGCCAGCAGTTATAGCGGGAGTGGAGTAGGTACGCAGTATTTT,CASSYSGSGVGTQYF
NA,TRBJ1-1,TRBV11-1,NA,TGTGCCAGCAGCTTTTCCGCCCACCTGGGCCCTGAAGCTTTCTTT,CASSFSAHLGPEAFF
NA,TRBJ2-5,TRBV4-2,TRBD2,TGTGCCAGCAGCCGAGGACTAGCGGGAGAGACCCAGTACTTC,CASSRGLAGETQYF
NA,TRBJ2-3,TRBV5-6,NA,TGTGCCAGCAGCCGTTCGCGGAAAGAGAGGGTCACAGATACGCAGTATTTT,CASSRSRKERVTDTQYF
NA,TRBJ2-2,TRBV9,NA,TGTGCCAGCAGCCCGAGAGACACCGGGGAGCTGTTTTTT,CASSPRDTGELFF
NA,TRBJ1-2,TRBV18,NA,TGTGCCAGCTCACCTCGTCAGGGCGGCGACTATGGCTACACCTTC,CASSPRQGGDYGYTF
NA,TRBJ1-2,TRBV5-6,NA,TGTGCCAGCAGCTTGATTCCGGGTGCAGTTTACTATGGCTACACCTTC,CASSLIPGAVYYGYTF
NA,TRBJ2-7,TRBV6-1,NA,TGTGCCAGCAGGGACACAGGCTACTCCTACGAGCAGTACTTC,CASRDTGYSYEQYF
NA,TRBJ1-4,TRBV28,NA,TGTGCCAGCAGTTTAGGTAGGGCTGCAACTAATGAAAAACTGTTTTTT,CASSLGRAATNEKLFF
NA,TRBJ2-3,TRBV7-3,TRBD2,TGTGCCAGCGAGAAAGGACTAGCGGGAGAAGATACGCAGTATTTT,CASEKGLAGEDTQYF
NA,TRBJ2-5,TRBV9,TRBD2,TGTGCCAGCAGCGTAGAAGGGCTAGCGGGGGCTGGAGAGAACTTC,CASSVEGLAGAGENF
once,TRBJ2-3,TRBV5-1,NA,TGCGCCAGCAGGCCCGACAGAAGCACAGATACGCAGTATTTT,CASRPDRSTDTQYF
NA,TRBJ1-1,TRBV11-3,TRBD1,TGTGCCAGCAGCCAAGTAACAGGGGTGGGGTCGAACACTGAAGCTTTCTTT,CASSQVTGVGSNTEAFF
NA,TRBJ1-2,TRBV28,TRBD1,TGTGCCAGCAGCCGGGACAGGAACTATGGCTACACCTTC,CASSRDRNYGYTF
once,TRBJ2-7,TRBV28,TRBD1,TGTGCCAGCAGGCCGGGACAGACCATTGGCGAGCAGTACTTC,CASRPGQTIGEQYF
NA,TRBJ1-3,TRBV18,NA,TGTGCCAGCTCACCCCCCGTACGCGGGAACACCATATATTTT,CASSPPVRGNTIYF
NA,TRBJ2-5,TRBV2,NA,TGTGCCAGCAGAATTACAGGGGAGACCCAGTACTTC,CASRITGETQYF
NA,TRBJ2-5,TRBV2,TRBD2,TGTGCCAGCCTCAACGGGAGGGGCGGAGAGACCCAGTACTTC,CASLNGRGGETQYF
NA,TRBJ2-7,TRBV2,TRBD2,TGTGCCAGCAGCGGCGGGGCTAGCGGAACCTACGAGCAGTACTTC,CASSGGASGTYEQYF
NA,TRBJ1-4,TRBV5-1,NA,TGCGCCAGCAGCTTTGGGGGCGGGGGACCTAATGAAAAACTGTTTTTT,CASSFGGGGPNEKLFF
once,TRBJ1-5,TRBV18,NA,TGTGCCAGCTCACCACGGGGGTCAAGCAATCAGCCCCAGCATTTT,CASSPRGSSNQPQHF
NA,TRBJ2-3,TRBV5-5,NA,TGTGCCAGCAGCCAGGACTGGAAAGCTAGCACAGATACGCAGTATTTT,CASSQDWKASTDTQYF
NA,TRBJ1-1,TRBV29-1,NA,TGCAGCGTCGGAACAGGGAGCACTGAAGCTTTCTTT,CSVGTGSTEAFF
NA,TRBJ1-2,TRBV18,NA,TGTGCCAGCTCACCAAGTCTGGCCCAGGGTCTATATGGCTACACCTTC,CASSPSLAQGLYGYTF
NA,TRBJ2-4,TRBV7-8,NA,TGTGCCAGCAGCTTGTACGGGGAAAACATTCAGTACTTC,CASSLYGENIQYF
NA,TRBJ1-1,TRBV29-1,NA,TGCAGCGCCATTAACACTGAAGCTTTCTTT,CSAINTEAFF
NA,TRBJ1-5,TRBV19,TRBD1,TGTGCCAGTAGTATAGGTTTGGCAGGGGGTAGGGGCAATCAGCCCCAGCATTTT,CASSIGLAGGRGNQPQHF
NA,TRBJ2-7,TRBV6-1,NA,TGTGCCAGCAGTGGGAGTCCCGGGACGGTGTTGACCTACGAGCAGTACTTC,CASSGSPGTVLTYEQYF
once,TRBJ1-2,TRBV29-1,NA,TGCAGCGTTGAAGTCACAGGGCGCTATGGCTACACCTTC,CSVEVTGRYGYTF
NA,TRBJ1-2,TRBV4-1,TRBD1,TGCGCCAGCAGCCAGGGGGGACAGGGGGCAAAAGGCTACACCTTC,CASSQGGQGAKGYTF
once,TRBJ2-7,TRBV5-1,NA,TGCGCCAGCAGCGTGGTCACTAGTCAAAGCTCCTACGAGCAGTACTTC,CASSVVTSQSSYEQYF
NA,TRBJ2-1,TRBV6-1,NA,TGTGCCAGCAGTCCCCAAGGGAATTCGGGCAATGAGCAGTTCTTC,CASSPQGNSGNEQFF
NA,TRBJ1-2,TRBV28,NA,TGTGCCAGTTTGAGGGACTATGGCTACACCTTC,CASLRDYGYTF
NA,TRBJ1-1,TRBV5-1,NA,TGCGCCAGCAGCTTGGGACGGAACACTGAAGCTTTCTTT,CASSLGRNTEAFF
NA,TRBJ2-1,TRBV15,NA,TGTGCCACCAGGCCCCAGATAGAGGGTGAGCAGTTCTTC,CATRPQIEGEQFF
once,TRBJ2-5,TRBV2,NA,TGTGCCAGCAGTGAAGTCACGGAGACCCAGTACTTC,CASSEVTETQYF
NA,TRBJ1-5,TRBV28,TRBD1,TGTGCCAGCAGTTCGCCGTCGGACAGGGGCAATCAGCCCCAGCATTTT,CASSSPSDRGNQPQHF
NA,TRBJ2-5,TRBV29-1,NA,TGCAGCGTCTCGCTTTCCGAGACCCAGTACTTC,CSVSLSETQYF
once,TRBJ2-3,TRBV10-3,TRBD2,TGTGCCATTGGGACTAGCGGGAGTAGAGATACGCAGTATTTT,CAIGTSGSRDTQYF
NA,TRBJ2-5,TRBV6-1,NA,TGTGCCAGCATGTTTCAGGTGGTTGAGACCCAGTACTTC,CASMFQVVETQYF
NA,TRBJ1-1,TRBV5-4,TRBD1,TGCGCCAGCAGCTTGGTAGGACAGGGTTACACTGAAGCTTTCTTT,CASSLVGQGYTEAFF
once,TRBJ2-3,TRBV9,TRBD2,TGTGCCAGCAGCCCAAGCGGGAGGACAGATACGCAGTATTTT,CASSPSGRTDTQYF